The table lists the clone carrying this TCR beta chain with many counts. Its antigen is not identified. It was with a sample-barcoded 5' primer and a J-beta primer mix that a second PCR of about 7 to 12 cycles was run. Tagging of each cDNA molecule was performed by a template-switch adaptor with 12 random nucleotides. From the 5' RACE reads, TCRdb called clonotypes with MiXCR, one entry per CDR3 protein. The sample lists some 750,000 distinct CDR3 sequences, about 20% occurring once. This entry is derived from a study of blood T cells in healthy people across ages. Study-level points and caveats: PBMCs were not sorted, which prevented a conclusive comparison of naive versus antigen-experienced cells.

The CDR3 has 12 amino acids. The V gene lost 5 bases and the J gene lost 7 bases, with 11 bases spanning the gap. The chain couples TRBV12-3 or TRBV12-4 to TRBJ1-2; D is perhaps TRBD1 (6 bases). Sequencing was carried out using blood. This TCR was sampled from a man aged 70 or older in good health. CDR3 in amino acids: CASSIFRGGYTF. The DNA of the CDR3 is TGTGCCAGCAGTATATTCAGGGGTGGCTACACCTTC.